The 2 T cell receptor beta chains listed next were all sequenced from one sample in a study of cytomegalovirus exposure and HLA in healthy donors. PCR was performed using 60 Vbeta and 13 Jbeta primers. Clones were read by immunoSEQ multiplex PCR, and TCRdb kept only the in-frame ones, dropping some. This table holds around 210,000 clones, more than 70% found once. The sample taken for sequencing was PBMCs. The receptor source for this set is a boy between 10 and 17 years old in good health and CMV-seronegative.

The rearrangement links TRBV4-1 to TRBJ1-4; D unclear. Germline-derived CDR1 and CDR2 are MGHRA and YSYEKL. This CDR3 has 15 amino acids. V shed 0 bases and J shed 5 bases, with 10 bases lying between them. The CDR3 DNA follows: TGCGCCAGCAGCCAAGAGGAGGCGTTAAATGAAAAACTGTTTTTT. Its protein product is CASSQEEALNEKLFF.

The gene calls are TRBV5-1 and TRBJ2-2; a possible D gene is TRBD2 (5 bases). CDR3 length: 15 amino acids. In germline, CDR1 is SGHRS, CDR2 YFSETQ. Trimming took 0 bases from V and 4 from J, leaving 10 bases between them. CDR3 DNA sequence: TGCGCCAGCAGCTTGGACGGGGTTTTCACCGGGGAGCTGTTTTTT. Translated: CASSLDGVFTGELFF.